Each of the 19 T cell receptor beta chains below was sequenced from the same sample in a study of regulatory T cells in long-lasting Graves disease. Documented time point: newly diagnosed GD, antithyroid drugs for less than 3 months. PBMC RNA was the source of the TCR library. Researchers made TCR beta libraries by using iRepertoire HTBI primers and running Arm-PCR on CDR3 regions. TCRdb analysed the multiplex PCR reads with MiXCR anew, one entry per CDR3 protein. The sample includes 400,000 to 500,000 distinct CDR3 sequences, over 15% of them seen just once. The same sample was also used in a study of T cells in Graves' hyperthyroidism and ophthalmopathy.

The sample consisted of peripheral blood mononuclear cells (PBMCs), taken at new diagnosis, from a patient treated with antithyroid drugs. These receptors all stem from a young woman with Graves disease.

In its sample, this clonotype was seen many times. The V gene is TRBV20-1, the J gene TRBJ2-7; weak D call: TRBD1 (7 bases). CDR3 length: 16 residues. Germline CDR1 and CDR2: DFQATT and SNEGSKA (reference sequence). Trimming shortened V by 0 bases and J by 3 bases, and 18 bases separated the two germline ends. The CDR3 loop reads CSARDVGGDRGYEQYF. The CDR3 bases are TGCAGTGCTAGAGATGTCGGCGGGGACAGAGGCTACGAGCAGTACTTC.

This clonotype was counted at least ten times. The chain links TRBV28 to TRBJ2-7; D assignment may be TRBD1 or TRBD2 (5 bases each). The germline V and J ends were trimmed by 7 bases and 0 bases, with 22 bases remaining between them. Germline CDR1 and CDR2: MDHEN and SYDVKM. The CDR3 sequence is 17 residues long. CDR3 sequence (DNA): TGTGCCAGCAAAGTACCCACGGGACGCTCTTACTCCTACGAGCAGTACTTC. It is translated as CASKVPTGRSYSYEQYF.

This clonotype was seen many times. The gene calls are TRBV28 and TRBJ2-5, with 10 bases lining up with TRBD1. The CDR3 covers 15 residues. Germline CDR1 is MDHEN and CDR2 is SYDVKM. The V segment lost 3 bases and the J segment 7 bases; nucleotides outside the gene matches: 8. Here the CDR3 reads CASSFRDRGRRTQYF. The DNA for the CDR3 is TGTGCCAGCAGTTTCCGGGACAGGGGCCGCCGGACCCAGTACTTC.

The rearrangement uses TRBV9 and TRBJ1-6; TRBD1 agrees at 11 bases. J lost 0 bases, V lost 5 bases, and 7 bases had no gene match. CDR3 length equals 18 residues. Germline V gene sequence: CDR1 SGDLS, CDR2 YYNGEE. CDR3 DNA sequence: TGTGCCAGCAGTGCGGACAGGGGGCTATCCTCCTATAATTCACCCCTCCACTTT. Encoded protein: CASSADRGLSSYNSPLHF.

This clonotype was seen repeatedly, ten times or more. The V gene is TRBV2, the J gene TRBJ1-5, with D possibly TRBD1 on 6 matching bases. The CDR3 has 12 residues. V was cut by 10 bases and J by 5 bases, with 12 bases left in between. Germline V gene sequence: CDR1 SNHLY, CDR2 FYNNEI. CDR3 in amino acids: CAIGGGDQPQHF. DNA for the CDR3: TGTGCCATCGGGGGGGGCGATCAGCCCCAGCATTTT.

For this clonotype: This may come from a read error, since a much larger clone is one base off. V gene TRBV24-1 combines with J gene TRBJ2-2, with D uncertain. The CDR3 totals 11 residues. The V gene lost 4 bases and the J gene lost 10 bases, with 6 bases spanning the gap. Per the germline V gene, CDR1 is KGHDR and CDR2 is SFDVKD. CDR3 nucleotides: TGTGCCACCAGTGAGGGTGAGGAGCTGTTTTTT. It yields the protein CATSEGEELFF.

The sample holds many counts of this clonotype. V is TRBV30 and J is TRBJ2-1; no definite D call. Trimming removed 0 bases at V and 3 bases at J, with 6 bases between. The CDR3 extends over 13 amino acids. Germline values: CDR1 GTSNPN, CDR2 SVGIG (reference sequence). The CDR3 reads CAWSVLNYNEQFF. The CDR3 DNA is TGTGCCTGGAGTGTCCTCAACTACAATGAGCAGTTCTTC.

This clonotype appeared many times. The rearrangement joins TRBV28 to TRBJ2-7, with 10 positions matching TRBD2. Germline assignment: CDR1 MDHEN and CDR2 SYDVKM. The CDR3 is 15 residues long. V gave up 5 bases and J gave up 4 bases; unmatched junction bases: 8. The CDR3: CASSLSASGSYEQYF. The DNA of the CDR3 is TGTGCCAGCAGTCTATCGGCTAGCGGGAGTTACGAGCAGTACTTC.

Ten or more counts support this clonotype. V gene TRBV29-1 combines with J gene TRBJ2-2; the D is unclear. CDR1 and CDR2 (germline): SQVTM, ANQGSEA. V dropped 5 bases and J dropped 0 bases, with 13 bases sitting between them. This CDR3 is 15 amino acids long. The CDR3 coding sequence is TGCAGCGTTCGTTTGGACCCCGCGAACACCGGGGAGCTGTTTTTT. Translated, it gives CSVRLDPANTGELFF.

This clonotype was counted at least ten times. The genes are TRBV28 and TRBJ2-7; D unresolved. CDR3 size: 10 residues. Trimming removed 4 bases from V and 7 bases from J, with 5 bases in between. Germline CDR1 reads MDHEN; CDR2 reads SYDVKM. The CDR3 DNA reads as TGTGCCAGCAGTTCCCCAGAGCAGTACTTC. Amino acid sequence: CASSSPEQYF.

Comments on this clonotype: The CDR3 end shows no conserved phenylalanine or tryptophan, and so a read error is likely. V usage is TRBV2 and J usage is TRBJ2-7; 7 bases line up with TRBD1. After removal of 5 bases from V and 9 bases from J, the junction contained 7 bases not matched to a gene. There are 12 residues in the CDR3. Germline V gives CDR1 SNHLY, CDR2 FYNNEI. CDR3 nucleotide sequence: TGTGCCAGCAGTTCGGGACAGCTCTCGCAGTACCTC. Residues: CASSSGQLSQYL.

This clonotype was recorded many times. In nucleotides, the CDR3 is TGCAGCGAGGGGGACAGGGGAGAGACCCAGTACTTC. It yields the protein CSEGDRGETQYF. The V and J genes are TRBV29-1 and TRBJ2-1; 10 bases agree with TRBD1. The J call may be incorrect, as the DNA end agrees better with TRBJ2-5. This CDR3 region has 12 residues. Per germline, CDR1 SQVTM and CDR2 ANQGSEA.

The V and J genes are TRBV29-1 and TRBJ2-5; weak D call: TRBD2 (5 bases). The CDR3 consists of 11 residues. The ends were cut back, 3 bases at V and 5 bases at J, with 7 bases in the middle. CDR1 is SQVTM, CDR2 ANQGSEA, per germline. The CDR3 sequence is CSVDPGETQYF. CDR3 coding DNA: TGCAGCGTTGACCCGGGGGAGACCCAGTACTTC.

This clonotype was detected many times. The chain links TRBV24-1 to TRBJ2-1, with a tentative D call TRBD1 (6 bases). Germline V gene lookup returns CDR1 KGHDR and CDR2 SFDVKD. The CDR3 is made up of 15 amino acids. Between the trimmed V and J ends, which lost 2 bases and 12 bases, there was a span of 19 bases. As DNA, the CDR3 is TGTGCCACCAGTGATTCAACCACAGGGAACTTTGGGCAGTTCTTC. Its translation: CATSDSTTGNFGQFF.

This clonotype was observed many times. This rearrangement joins TRBV20-1 to TRBJ2-3, with TRBD2 matching 7 bases. CDR3 length: 14 residues. Germline V CDR1 and CDR2: DFQATT, SNEGSKA (reference sequence). V shed 2 bases, J shed 4 bases, and the junction held 6 bases outside the gene matches. The CDR3 here is CSARFERGSDTQYF. CDR3 sequence (DNA): TGCAGTGCTAGATTTGAGCGGGGCTCAGATACGCAGTATTTT.

This chain connects TRBV4-1 to TRBJ2-7; D gene unclear. Per germline, CDR1 MGHRA and CDR2 YSYEKL. The CDR3 extends over 15 amino acids. Trimming took off 0 bases at V and 4 bases at J, with 13 bases between the two ends. Here the CDR3 DNA reads TGCGCCAGCAGCCAAGAGAGTGACCTTGTTTACGAGCAGTACTTC. It codes for CASSQESDLVYEQYF.

This clonotype came up many times. The chain links TRBV6-2 or TRBV6-3 to TRBJ2-6; D is uncertain. Trimming took off 6 bases at V and 15 bases at J, with 12 bases between the two ends. The CDR3 is 11 residues long. Germline V gives CDR1 MNHEY, CDR2 SVGEGT. The CDR3 DNA reads as TGTGCCAGCAGGCTTCGGACGGCCCTGACTTTC. Its translation is CASRLRTALTF.

As concerns this clonotype: A much bigger clone sits one base away, suggesting this may be a read error. The chain has TRBV5-8 and TRBJ1-1, with D tentatively TRBD1 (5 bases). V was pared by 9 bases and J by 5 bases, with 14 bases between. This CDR3 has 12 residues. From germline, CDR1 is SGHTS and CDR2 YDEGEE. The CDR3 loop is CATGTVSTEAFF. Here the CDR3 DNA reads TGTGCCACCGGGACGGTGAGTACTGAAGCTTTCTTT.

This clonotype was seen only a few times. J is TRBJ2-3 and V is TRBV2, with 9 positions matching TRBD2. This CDR3 is built from 17 residues. In germline, CDR1 is SNHLY, CDR2 FYNNEI. The J segment lost 2 bases and the V segment lost 4 bases, leaving 10 bases of the junction unmatched. The DNA of the CDR3 is TGTGCCAGCAGTGTGACTAGCGGACTCGTCTTCACAGATACGCAGTATTTT. Protein: CASSVTSGLVFTDTQYF.